The 29 T cell receptor beta chains below all came from one sample that was sequenced in a study of cytomegalovirus exposure and HLA in healthy donors. Researchers ran the PCR with 60 Vbeta and 13 Jbeta primers. Some clones are missing from TCRdb's copy, which holds only in-frame ones; the method was immunoSEQ multiplex PCR. The sample consists of 70,000 to 90,000 clones, roughly 70% of them appearing once. Input material: PBMCs. These receptors came from a man aged 60-69 years in good health and CMV-seropositive.

The genes are TRBV5-5 and TRBJ2-5; 14 positions match TRBD2. This CDR3 spans 16 amino acids. Germline CDR1 reads SGHKS; CDR2 reads YYEKEE (reference sequence). Unmatched junction bases numbered 2, after V lost 3 bases and J lost 1 base. In nucleotides, the CDR3 is TGTGCCAGCAGCTCCGGACTAGCGGGGGGCCAAGAGACCCAGTACTTC. Amino acids: CASSSGLAGGQETQYF.

This sequence joins TRBV30 and TRBJ2-7, with 11 bases fitting TRBD1. The CDR3 loop spans 14 amino acids. The germline V gene encodes CDR1 GTSNPN and CDR2 SVGIG (reference sequence). V was clipped by 2 bases and J by 3 bases; unmatched bases: 3. In nucleotides, the CDR3 is TGTGCCTGGAGTCAGGGGACAGGGGGCTACGAGCAGTACTTC. Translated, it gives CAWSQGTGGYEQYF. The full variable domain, in which reference TRBV30 and TRBJ2-7 provide the parts outside the CDR3, is SQTIHQWPATLVQPVGSPLSLECTVEGTSNPNLYWYRQAAGRGLQLLFYSVGIGQISSEVPQNLSASRPQDRQFILSSKKLLLSDSGFYLCAWSQGTGGYEQYFGPGTRLTVT.

The chain has TRBV2 and TRBJ2-5; 7 bases align to TRBD2. J gave up 9 bases and V 6 bases, and 16 bases lay outside the gene matches. The length of the CDR3 is 15 residues. CDR1 SNHLY and CDR2 FYNNEI come from the germline V gene. The CDR3 here is CASSPQGGGGRAQYF. CDR3 coding DNA: TGTGCCAGCAGCCCCCAGGGTGGGGGGGGGAGGGCCCAGTACTTC.

The chain recombines TRBV27 with TRBJ2-1; the D gene is possibly TRBD2 (6 bases). The CDR3 runs to 15 residues. V lost 3 bases, J lost 4 bases, and 13 bases lay in between. Germline CDR1 is MNHEY and CDR2 is SMNVEV (reference sequence). Here the CDR3 reads CASSLPGSAYNEQFF. The CDR3, as DNA: TGTGCCAGCAGTTTGCCCGGGAGCGCTTACAATGAGCAGTTCTTC.

The chain couples TRBV2 to TRBJ2-4, with TRBD1 matching 10 bases. CDR1 and CDR2 from the germline V gene are SNHLY and FYNNEI. CDR3 length: 16 residues. The trim removed 1 base at V and 8 bases at J, leaving 8 bases unmatched. The CDR3 nucleotides read TGTGCCAGCAGTGAAGACGACAGGGGGCTCGGGCACATTCAGTACTTC. This codes for CASSEDDRGLGHIQYF.

This clone was seen a few times. The chain carries TRBV5-4 and TRBJ1-5; D not certain. Germline lookup yields CDR1 SGHNT and CDR2 YYREEE (reference sequence). V was clipped by 0 bases and J by 4 bases, with 5 bases between them. The CDR3 is 13 amino acids. The CDR3 here is CASSLGRNQPQHF. Written as DNA, the CDR3 is TGTGCCAGCAGCTTGGGCAGAAATCAGCCCCAGCATTTT.

The chain combines TRBV12-5 with TRBJ2-7; D is perhaps TRBD2 (5 bases). The V gene lost 0 bases and the J gene lost 2 bases, with 20 bases spanning the gap. The germline CDR1 and CDR2 sequences are LGHNT and FRNRAP. This CDR3 has 18 residues. In nucleotides, the CDR3 is TGTGCTAGTGGTTTGGTACTGAAGAGACTAAATCCTCCCTACGAGCAGTACTTC. Translation: CASGLVLKRLNPPYEQYF.

The chain joins TRBV13 to TRBJ2-7; 9 positions match TRBD1. The CDR3 is 17 residues long. Germline assignment: CDR1 PRHDT and CDR2 FYEKMQ (reference sequence). The J segment lost 5 bases and the V segment lost 5 bases, leaving 16 bases of the junction unmatched. CDR3 sequence: CASSHLMGQGGTHEQYF. In DNA, the CDR3 is TGTGCCAGCAGCCACCTAATGGGACAGGGCGGGACCCACGAGCAGTACTTC.

The V gene is TRBV5-6, the J gene TRBJ1-2; no definite D call. This CDR3 has 14 amino acids. V lost 3 bases, J lost 0 bases, and 9 bases lay in between. In germline, CDR1 is SGHDT, CDR2 YYEEEE. CDR3 loop: CASSYRQTNYGYTF. CDR3 nucleotide sequence: TGTGCCAGCAGCTACCGCCAGACTAACTATGGCTACACCTTC.

The genes are TRBV28 and TRBJ2-5; the D gene is possibly TRBD1 (5 bases). Germline CDR1 is MDHEN and CDR2 is SYDVKM. V was shortened by 6 bases and J by 7 bases, with 9 bases between the two germline ends. CDR3 size: 11 residues. CDR3 sequence (DNA): TGTGCCAGCAGCCTTCAGGGGACCCAGTACTTC. This sequence encodes CASSLQGTQYF.

V usage is TRBV2 and J usage is TRBJ1-6; D perhaps matches TRBD1 (5 bases). The V end was cut by 9 bases, the J end by 7 bases, with 13 bases between. CDR3 length equals 13 residues. CDR1 is SNHLY and CDR2 is FYNNEI in the germline V gene. The CDR3 sequence: CASRLRGNSPLHF. CDR3 coding DNA: TGTGCCAGTCGACTCCGGGGGAATTCACCCCTCCACTTT.

V and J are TRBV4-1 and TRBJ1-4; possibly TRBD1 for D (5 bases). The CDR3 consists of 18 residues. CDR1 MGHRA and CDR2 YSYEKL come from the germline V gene. Trimming took 0 bases from V and 3 from J, leaving 17 bases between them. CDR3 bases: TGCGCCAGCAGCCAAGAGGGCGGGGCGGGGTGGGCTAATGAAAAACTGTTTTTT. This codes for CASSQEGGAGWANEKLFF.

This clone was detected a few times. V gene TRBV6-1 combines with J gene TRBJ1-6; D call uncertain. The length of the CDR3 is 14 residues. V lost 1 base, J lost 6 bases, and 7 bases lay in between. Germline CDR1 MNHNS, CDR2 SASEGT. CDR3 amino acids: CASSEVAGNSPLHF. The CDR3 DNA follows: TGTGCCAGCAGTGAAGTCGCAGGTAATTCACCCCTCCACTTT.

The CDR3: CASSLLGSSYEQYF. In DNA, the CDR3 is TGCGCCAGCAGCTTGTTAGGTAGCTCGTACGAGCAGTACTTC. The V gene is TRBV5-1, the J gene TRBJ2-7; no firm D call. CDR1 and CDR2 from the germline V gene are SGHRS and YFSETQ. The V and J ends lost 1 base and 4 bases respectively, with 12 bases between them. The CDR3 totals 14 residues.

This clone was seen once. This chain links TRBV7-2 with TRBJ2-7; TRBD1 matches 7 bases. Germline-derived CDR1 and CDR2 are SGHTA and FQGNSA. The CDR3 length is 14 residues. Trimming removed 5 bases from V and 1 base from J; junction bases left unmatched: 5. In DNA form, the CDR3 reads TGTGCCAGCAGCACCCAACAGGGGTCCTACGAGCAGTACTTC. Translation gives CASSTQQGSYEQYF.

V usage is TRBV10-3 and J usage is TRBJ2-2; the D gene is possibly TRBD1 (6 bases). The V gene lost 8 bases and the J gene lost 1 base, with 23 bases spanning the gap. The CDR3 totals 18 residues. In germline, CDR1 is ENHRY, CDR2 SYGVKD. The CDR3 loop reads CAIHHSGVREENTGELFF. Here the CDR3 DNA reads TGTGCCATCCACCACTCAGGGGTCCGCGAAGAGAACACCGGGGAGCTGTTTTTT.

The V call is TRBV9, the J call TRBJ2-1, with no clear D. The CDR3 runs 13 residues. The V end was cut by 2 bases, the J end by 8 bases, with 11 bases between. Germline V gives CDR1 SGDLS, CDR2 YYNGEE. As DNA, the CDR3 is TGTGCCAGCAGCGTTAACATTGAGGATGAGCAGTTCTTC. Translation: CASSVNIEDEQFF.

The chain links TRBV5-1 to TRBJ2-5; 8 bases are shared with TRBD2. The J segment lost 3 bases and the V segment lost 4 bases, leaving 5 bases of the junction unmatched. CDR3 length: 14 residues. CDR1 and CDR2 from the germline V gene are SGHRS and YFSETQ. Here the CDR3 reads CASSVSGAEETQYF. Written as DNA, the CDR3 is TGCGCCAGCAGCGTTAGCGGGGCTGAAGAGACCCAGTACTTC.

The rearrangement uses TRBV4-1 and TRBJ2-7; 10 nucleotides agree with TRBD1. This CDR3 has 15 amino acids. The trim removed 3 bases at V and 1 base at J, leaving 3 bases unmatched. Germline V gene lookup returns CDR1 MGHRA and CDR2 YSYEKL. Here the CDR3 reads CASSQAGQGSYEQYF. CDR3 nucleotide sequence: TGCGCCAGCAGCCAGGCGGGACAGGGGTCCTACGAGCAGTACTTC.

The chain links TRBV28 to TRBJ2-5, with 9 nucleotides matching TRBD1. The CDR3 has 17 residues. CDR1 is MDHEN and CDR2 is SYDVKM in the germline V gene. The V gene end was trimmed by 3 bases and the J gene end by 5 bases; junction bases not matched to a gene: 13. The CDR3 coding sequence is TGTGCCAGCAGTTTCAACACAGGGGGCGCCCCGGGGGAGACCCAGTACTTC. As protein: CASSFNTGGAPGETQYF.

This clone is a singleton in its sample. The rearrangement joins TRBV5-4 to TRBJ2-7, with 8 bases aligning to TRBD2. V was clipped by 5 bases and J by 6 bases; unmatched bases: 4. This CDR3 has 12 residues. CDR1 SGHNT and CDR2 YYREEE come from the germline V gene (reference sequence). The CDR3 coding sequence is TGTGCCAGCAGGACCCGGGGGGGCGAGCAGTACTTC. Protein sequence: CASRTRGGEQYF.

Points on this clone: Its ends do not fully match the called genes, so a read error is possible. This chain joins TRBV7-9 and TRBJ2-1, with 7 positions matching TRBD2. Looked up from germline, CDR1 is SEHNR and CDR2 is FQNEAQ (reference sequence). The CDR3 extends over 12 amino acids. Here the CDR3 DNA reads TGTTCCAGCAGCCCCGGGACTATAGGGCAGTTCTTC. This codes for CSSSPGTIGQFF. Full variable domain (rest looked up from reference TRBV7-9 and TRBJ2-1): DTGVSQNPRHKITKRGQNVTFRCDPISEHNRLYWYRQTLGQGPEFLTYFQNEAQLEKSRLLSDRFSAERPKGSFSTLEIQRTEQGDSAMYLCSSSPGTIGQFFGPGTRLTVL.

The CDR3 DNA is TGTGCCAGCAGGCAACTAGCGGGGGTCGGGGGGACCCAGTACTTC. Residues: CASRQLAGVGGTQYF. V and J are TRBV7-2 and TRBJ2-5; 11 bases map to TRBD2. Trimming removed 6 bases from V and 7 bases from J; junction bases left unmatched: 10. Germline CDR1 is SGHTA and CDR2 is FQGNSA. CDR3 size: 15 residues.

This chain connects TRBV7-8 to TRBJ1-4; D possibly corresponds to TRBD1 (5 bases). Germline CDR1 reads SGHVS; CDR2 reads FQNEAQ. The CDR3 spans 17 residues. Trimming pared 1 base from V and 3 bases from J, leaving 15 bases between. For the CDR3, the DNA is TGTGCCAGCAGCTTAGATGTACCGCCGGGGGCTAATGAAAAACTGTTTTTT. It is translated as CASSLDVPPGANEKLFF.

The gene calls are TRBV9 and TRBJ2-7, with 7 nucleotides matching TRBD2. CDR3 length: 13 residues. Germline V gives CDR1 SGDLS, CDR2 YYNGEE. V lost 0 bases, J lost 6 bases, and 3 bases stayed unmatched. Here the CDR3 reads CASSVATGGEQYF. As DNA, the CDR3 is TGTGCCAGCAGCGTAGCTACGGGGGGCGAGCAGTACTTC.

The gene calls are TRBV28 and TRBJ1-5, with D perhaps TRBD1 (5 bases). The germline V gene has CDR1 MDHEN and CDR2 SYDVKM. With 6 bases removed from V and 5 bases from J, the gap between germline ends came to 14 bases. This CDR3 comprises 14 residues. In nucleotides, the CDR3 is TGTGCCAGCAGACAGGATCGAAGCGATCAGCCCCAGCATTTT. It specifies CASRQDRSDQPQHF.

The genes are TRBV19 and TRBJ2-7; TRBD1 is a possible D gene (6 bases). Germline CDR1 reads LNHDA; CDR2 reads SQIVND (reference sequence). There are 14 residues in the CDR3. Trimming shortened V by 6 bases and J by 0 bases, and 12 bases separated the two germline ends. The CDR3 region has the DNA TGTGCCAGTAGCCCCGGGACAATCTCCTACGAGCAGTACTTC. It is translated as CASSPGTISYEQYF.

V and J are TRBV5-5 and TRBJ1-1, with 12 positions matching TRBD1. The V and J ends lost 5 bases and 1 base, in that order; junction bases with no gene match: 6. This CDR3 has 16 residues. Germline CDR1 and CDR2: SGHKS and YYEKEE (reference sequence). CDR3 sequence: CASRDTGQGANTEAFF. CDR3 in DNA: TGTGCCAGCAGGGACACGGGACAGGGGGCGAACACTGAAGCTTTCTTT.

The CDR3 DNA is TGCAGTGCTAGAGATGAGGCGGGGGCTTTCTTT. Amino acids: CSARDEAGAFF. The genes are TRBV20-1 and TRBJ1-1; D is ambiguous. Germline CDR1 DFQATT, CDR2 SNEGSKA (reference sequence). The V and J ends lost 0 bases and 11 bases respectively, with 10 bases between them. The CDR3 extends over 11 amino acids.